This T cell receptor (beta chain) comes out of a study of blood T cell repertoires in COVID-19. As for the study in general: The United States, Italy and Spain were the sources of the acute and convalescent COVID-19 samples. In each case, the material was cDNA or gDNA derived from T cells, B-cell-depleted T cells, or PBMCs.

The V gene lost 0 bases and the J gene lost 8 bases, with 16 bases spanning the gap. The CDR3 is 15 residues long. The germline gives CDR1 MNHNY, CDR2 SVGAGI (reference sequence). Original handling: Nucleated cell number was recorded as an estimate derived from reference gene primer amplification. Profiling relied on immunoSEQ multiplex PCR, and the TCRdb table lists in-frame clones only, not all of them. That table furnishes V, J and clone size, whereas the DNA furnished D and trimming. The sample lists around 120,000 clones; around 76% were seen once. This sequence originates from a man aged 70-80 years with acute or convalescent COVID-19. V and J are TRBV6-6 and TRBJ1-2; no clear D gene. The sequenced sample was peripheral blood. The CDR3 region has the DNA TGTGCCAGCAGTTACTCTTTCCCGGGGTTGGAAGGCTACACCTTC. This sequence encodes CASSYSFPGLEGYTF.